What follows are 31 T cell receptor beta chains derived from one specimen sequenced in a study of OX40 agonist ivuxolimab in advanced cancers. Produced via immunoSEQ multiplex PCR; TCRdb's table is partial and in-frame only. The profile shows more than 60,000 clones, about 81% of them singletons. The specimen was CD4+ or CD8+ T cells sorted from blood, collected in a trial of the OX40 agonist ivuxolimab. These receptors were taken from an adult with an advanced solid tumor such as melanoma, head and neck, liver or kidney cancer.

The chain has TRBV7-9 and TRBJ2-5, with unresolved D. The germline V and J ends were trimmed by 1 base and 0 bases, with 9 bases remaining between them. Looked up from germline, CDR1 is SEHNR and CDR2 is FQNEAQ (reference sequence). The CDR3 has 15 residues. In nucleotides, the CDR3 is TGTGCCAGCAGCTTAGGTGGTCTCAACCAAGAGACCCAGTACTTC. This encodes CASSLGGLNQETQYF.

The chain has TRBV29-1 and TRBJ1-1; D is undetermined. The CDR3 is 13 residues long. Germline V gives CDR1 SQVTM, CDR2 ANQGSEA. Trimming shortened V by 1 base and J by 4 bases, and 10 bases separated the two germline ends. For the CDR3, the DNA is TGCAGCGTTGAAGCCGGGCCGACCACTGAAGCTTTCTTT. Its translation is CSVEAGPTTEAFF.

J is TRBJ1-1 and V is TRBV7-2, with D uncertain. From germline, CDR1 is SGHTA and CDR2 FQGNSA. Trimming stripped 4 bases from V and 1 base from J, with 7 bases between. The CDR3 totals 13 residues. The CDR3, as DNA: TGTGCCAGCAGCTCTTCACCGAACACTGAAGCTTTCTTT. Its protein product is CASSSSPNTEAFF. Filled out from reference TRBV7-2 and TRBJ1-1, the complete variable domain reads GAGVSQSPSNKVTEKGKDVELRCDPISGHTALYWYRQSLGQGLEFLIYFQGNSAPDKSGLPSDRFSAERTGGSVSTLTIQRTQQEDSAVYLCASSSSPNTEAFFGQGTRLTVV.

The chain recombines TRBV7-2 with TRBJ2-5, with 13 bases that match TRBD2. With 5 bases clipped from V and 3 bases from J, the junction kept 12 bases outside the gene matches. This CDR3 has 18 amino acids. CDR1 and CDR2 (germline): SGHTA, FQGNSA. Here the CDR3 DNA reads TGTGCCAGCAGCCCCCGACTAGCGGGAGGCCCGACCGAAGAGACCCAGTACTTC. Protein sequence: CASSPRLAGGPTEETQYF.

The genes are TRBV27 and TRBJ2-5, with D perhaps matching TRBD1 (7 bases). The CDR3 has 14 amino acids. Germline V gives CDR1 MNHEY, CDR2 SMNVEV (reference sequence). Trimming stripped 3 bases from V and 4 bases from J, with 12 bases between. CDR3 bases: TGTGCCAGCAGTTTCAGGGGGGTCCGAGAGACCCAGTACTTC. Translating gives CASSFRGVRETQYF.

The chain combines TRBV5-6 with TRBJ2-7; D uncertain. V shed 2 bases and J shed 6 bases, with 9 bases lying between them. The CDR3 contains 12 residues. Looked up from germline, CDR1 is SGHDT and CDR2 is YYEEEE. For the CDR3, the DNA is TGTGCCAGCAGCTTAAAATCGGCCGAGCAGTACTTC. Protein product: CASSLKSAEQYF.

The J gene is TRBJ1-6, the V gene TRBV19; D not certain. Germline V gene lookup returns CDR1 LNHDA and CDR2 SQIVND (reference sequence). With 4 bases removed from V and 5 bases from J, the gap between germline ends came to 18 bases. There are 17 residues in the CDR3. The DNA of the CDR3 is TGTGCCAGTAGTACCCGCACTTGGTTCAACCATAATTCACCCCTCCACTTT. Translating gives CASSTRTWFNHNSPLHF.

The CDR3 nucleotides are TGTGCCATCAGGGGACAGGGAAACACCGGGGAGCTGTTTTTT. This codes for CAIRGQGNTGELFF. The chain couples TRBV10-3 to TRBJ2-2; 9 bases agree with TRBD1. With V trimmed by 6 bases and J by 2 bases, 1 base remained unmatched. Germline CDR1 and CDR2: ENHRY and SYGVKD. This CDR3 is 14 amino acids long.

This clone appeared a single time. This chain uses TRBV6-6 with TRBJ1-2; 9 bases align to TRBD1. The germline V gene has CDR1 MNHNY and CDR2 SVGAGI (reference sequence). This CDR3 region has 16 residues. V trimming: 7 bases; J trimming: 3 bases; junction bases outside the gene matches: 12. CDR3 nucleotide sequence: TGTGCCAGCACCACATCGGACAGGGGAAGTGACTATGGCTACACCTTC. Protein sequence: CASTTSDRGSDYGYTF.

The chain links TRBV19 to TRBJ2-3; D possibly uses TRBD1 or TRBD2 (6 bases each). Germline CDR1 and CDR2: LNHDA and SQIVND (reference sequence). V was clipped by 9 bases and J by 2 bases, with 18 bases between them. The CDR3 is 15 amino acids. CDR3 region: CASRGAGASTDTQYF. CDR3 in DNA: TGTGCCAGCAGGGGAGCGGGTGCCTCCACAGATACGCAGTATTTT.

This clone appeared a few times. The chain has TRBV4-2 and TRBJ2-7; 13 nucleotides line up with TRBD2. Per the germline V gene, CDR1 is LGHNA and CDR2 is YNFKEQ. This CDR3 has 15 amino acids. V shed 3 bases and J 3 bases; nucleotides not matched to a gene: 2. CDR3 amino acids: CASSQGLAGSYEQYF. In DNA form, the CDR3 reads TGTGCCAGCAGCCAGGGACTAGCGGGGAGCTACGAGCAGTACTTC.

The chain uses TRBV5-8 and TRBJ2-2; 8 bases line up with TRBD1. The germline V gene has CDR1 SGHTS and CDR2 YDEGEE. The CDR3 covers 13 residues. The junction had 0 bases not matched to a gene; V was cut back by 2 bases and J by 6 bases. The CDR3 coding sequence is TGTGCCAGCAGCTTACAGGGGGCCGGGGAGCTGTTTTTT. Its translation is CASSLQGAGELFF.

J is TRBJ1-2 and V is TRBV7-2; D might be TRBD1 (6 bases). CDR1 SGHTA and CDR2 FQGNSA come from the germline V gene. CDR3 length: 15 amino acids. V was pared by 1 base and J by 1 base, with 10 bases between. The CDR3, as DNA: TGTGCCAGCAGCTTAGACTCAGGGGATAACTATGGCTACACCTTC. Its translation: CASSLDSGDNYGYTF.

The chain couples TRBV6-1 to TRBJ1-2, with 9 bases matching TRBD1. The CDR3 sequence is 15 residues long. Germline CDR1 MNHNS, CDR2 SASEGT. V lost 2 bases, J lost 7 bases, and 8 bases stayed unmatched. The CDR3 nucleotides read TGTGCCAGCAGTGAAATGGGGACAGGGTTCTTTGGCTACACCTTC. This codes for CASSEMGTGFFGYTF.

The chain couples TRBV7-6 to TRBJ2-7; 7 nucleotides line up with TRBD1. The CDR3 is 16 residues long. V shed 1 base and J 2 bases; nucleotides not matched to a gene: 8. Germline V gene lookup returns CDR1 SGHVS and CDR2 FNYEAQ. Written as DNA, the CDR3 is TGTGCCAGCAGCTTAGTCGACAGGGCTTTTACCTACGAGCAGTACTTC. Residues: CASSLVDRAFTYEQYF.

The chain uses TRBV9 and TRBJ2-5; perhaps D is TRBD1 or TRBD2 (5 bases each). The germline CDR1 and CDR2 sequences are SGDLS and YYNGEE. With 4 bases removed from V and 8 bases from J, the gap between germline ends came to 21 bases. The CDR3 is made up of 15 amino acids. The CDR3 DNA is TGTGCCAGCAGCCCTAGTGGGACGAAGGACCTTACCCAGTACTTC. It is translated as CASSPSGTKDLTQYF. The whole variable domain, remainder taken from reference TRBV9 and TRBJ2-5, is DSGVTQTPKHLITATGQRVTLRCSPRSGDLSVYWYQQSLDQGLQFLIQYYNGEERAKGNILERFSAQQFPDLHSELNLSSLELGDSALYFCASSPSGTKDLTQYFGPGTRLLVL.

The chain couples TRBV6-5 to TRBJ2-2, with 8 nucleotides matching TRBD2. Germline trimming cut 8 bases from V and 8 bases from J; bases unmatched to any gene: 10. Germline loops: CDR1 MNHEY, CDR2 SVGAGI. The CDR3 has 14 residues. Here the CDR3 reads CASRPGLGAGELFF. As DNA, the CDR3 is TGTGCCAGCCGACCGGGACTAGGGGCGGGGGAGCTGTTTTTT.

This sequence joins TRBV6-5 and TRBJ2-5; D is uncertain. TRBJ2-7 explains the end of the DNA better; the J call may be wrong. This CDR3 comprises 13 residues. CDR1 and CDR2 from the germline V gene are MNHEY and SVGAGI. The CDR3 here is CASRPGRLYEQYF. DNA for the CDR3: TGTGCCAGCAGACCCGGACGGCTCTACGAGCAGTACTTC.

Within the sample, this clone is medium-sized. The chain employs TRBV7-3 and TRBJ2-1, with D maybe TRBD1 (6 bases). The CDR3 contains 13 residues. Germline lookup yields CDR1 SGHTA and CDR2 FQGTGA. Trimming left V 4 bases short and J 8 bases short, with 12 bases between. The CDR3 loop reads CASSYGTSDEQFF. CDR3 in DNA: TGTGCCAGCAGCTACGGGACATCTGATGAGCAGTTCTTC.

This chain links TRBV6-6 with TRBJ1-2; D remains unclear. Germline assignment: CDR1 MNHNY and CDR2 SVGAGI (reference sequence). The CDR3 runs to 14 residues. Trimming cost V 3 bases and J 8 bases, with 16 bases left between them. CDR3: CASSYKVLSRGYTF. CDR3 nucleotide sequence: TGTGCCAGCAGTTATAAGGTCCTCTCAAGAGGCTACACCTTC.

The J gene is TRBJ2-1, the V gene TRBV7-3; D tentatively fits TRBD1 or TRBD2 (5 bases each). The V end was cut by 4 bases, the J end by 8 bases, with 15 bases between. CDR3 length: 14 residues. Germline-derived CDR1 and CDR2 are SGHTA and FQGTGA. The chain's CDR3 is CASSSLDGDHEQFF. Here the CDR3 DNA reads TGTGCCAGCAGCTCCTTGGACGGGGACCATGAGCAGTTCTTC.

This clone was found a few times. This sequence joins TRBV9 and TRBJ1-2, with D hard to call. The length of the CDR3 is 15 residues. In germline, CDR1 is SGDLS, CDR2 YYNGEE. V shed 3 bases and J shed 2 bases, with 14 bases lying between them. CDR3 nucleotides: TGTGCCAGCAGCGCATCATTGACAAGGAACTATGGCTACACCTTC. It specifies CASSASLTRNYGYTF.

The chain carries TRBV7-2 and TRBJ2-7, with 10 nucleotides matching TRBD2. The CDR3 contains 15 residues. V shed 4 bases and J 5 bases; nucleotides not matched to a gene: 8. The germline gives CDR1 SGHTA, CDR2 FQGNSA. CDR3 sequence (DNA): TGTGCCAGCAGCTCTCAGCGGGAGGGCCTTCACGAGCAGTACTTC. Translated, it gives CASSSQREGLHEQYF.

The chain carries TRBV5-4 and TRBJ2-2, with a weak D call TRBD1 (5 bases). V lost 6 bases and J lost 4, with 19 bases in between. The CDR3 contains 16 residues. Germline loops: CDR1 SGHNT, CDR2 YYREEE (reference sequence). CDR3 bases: TGTGCCAGCACTTTTGCTCGTGGGGCTGTCACCGGGGAGCTGTTTTTT. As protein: CASTFARGAVTGELFF.

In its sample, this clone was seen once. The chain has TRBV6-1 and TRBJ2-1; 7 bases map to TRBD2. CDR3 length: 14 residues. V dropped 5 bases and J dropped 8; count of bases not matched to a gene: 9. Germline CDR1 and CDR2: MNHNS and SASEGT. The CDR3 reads CASSPRPAGDEQFF. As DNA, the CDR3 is TGTGCCAGCAGTCCCCGACCCGCGGGAGATGAGCAGTTCTTC.

CDR3 coding DNA: TGTGCCAGCAGCCCGCAGGCGAACACTGAAGCTTTCTTT. This gives the protein CASSPQANTEAFF. The chain uses TRBV2 and TRBJ1-1; D not certain. CDR1 and CDR2 from the germline V gene are SNHLY and FYNNEI. The CDR3 runs to 13 residues. With 6 bases removed from V and 1 base from J, the gap between germline ends came to 9 bases.

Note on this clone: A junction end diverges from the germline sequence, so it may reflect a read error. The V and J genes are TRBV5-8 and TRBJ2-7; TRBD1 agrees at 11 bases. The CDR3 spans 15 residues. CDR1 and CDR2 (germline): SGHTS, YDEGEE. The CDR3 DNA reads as TGTGCCAGCAGCCCAGGACAGGGGGCCCCTCCTCACCCGGATTTC. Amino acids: CASSPGQGAPPHPDF.

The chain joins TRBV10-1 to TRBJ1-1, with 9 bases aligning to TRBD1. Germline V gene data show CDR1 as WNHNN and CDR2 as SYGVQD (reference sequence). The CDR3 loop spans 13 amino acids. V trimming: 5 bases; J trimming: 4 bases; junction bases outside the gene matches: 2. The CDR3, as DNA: TGCGCCAGCAGTAAACAGGGGGCCACTGAAGCTTTCTTT. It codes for CASSKQGATEAFF.

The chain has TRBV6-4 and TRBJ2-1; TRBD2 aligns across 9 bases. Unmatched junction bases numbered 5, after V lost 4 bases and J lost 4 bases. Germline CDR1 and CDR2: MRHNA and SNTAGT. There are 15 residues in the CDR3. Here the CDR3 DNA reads TGTGCCAGCAGTGCGAGCCTAGCGGGGTACAATGAGCAGTTCTTC. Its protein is CASSASLAGYNEQFF.

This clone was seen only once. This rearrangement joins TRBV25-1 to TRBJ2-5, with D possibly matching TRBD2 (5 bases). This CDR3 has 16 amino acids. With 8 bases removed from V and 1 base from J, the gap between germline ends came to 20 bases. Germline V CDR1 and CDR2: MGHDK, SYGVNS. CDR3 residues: CASGRASSYAQETQYF. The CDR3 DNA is TGTGCCAGCGGCCGGGCTAGCAGCTACGCCCAAGAGACCCAGTACTTC.

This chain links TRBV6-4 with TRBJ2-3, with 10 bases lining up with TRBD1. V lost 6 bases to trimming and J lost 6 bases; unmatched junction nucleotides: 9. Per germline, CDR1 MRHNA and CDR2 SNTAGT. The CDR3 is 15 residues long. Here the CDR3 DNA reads TGTGCCAGCAGCCTACGACAGGGGGCAAGGGATACGCAGTATTTT. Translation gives CASSLRQGARDTQYF.